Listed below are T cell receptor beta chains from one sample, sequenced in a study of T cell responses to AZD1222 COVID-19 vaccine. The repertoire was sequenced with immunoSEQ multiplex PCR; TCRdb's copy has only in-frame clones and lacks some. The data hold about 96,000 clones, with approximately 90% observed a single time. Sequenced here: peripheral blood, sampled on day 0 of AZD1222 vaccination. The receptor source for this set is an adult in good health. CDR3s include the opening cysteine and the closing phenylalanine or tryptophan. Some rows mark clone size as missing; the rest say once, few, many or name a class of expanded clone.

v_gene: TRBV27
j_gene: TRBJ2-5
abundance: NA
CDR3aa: CASSTWEETQYF

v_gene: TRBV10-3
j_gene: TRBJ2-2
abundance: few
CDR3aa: CAISSSGANTGELFF

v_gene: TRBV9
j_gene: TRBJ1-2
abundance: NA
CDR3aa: CASSVVEGLGYTF

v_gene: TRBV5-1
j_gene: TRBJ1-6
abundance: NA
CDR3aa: CASSLSNSNNSPLHF

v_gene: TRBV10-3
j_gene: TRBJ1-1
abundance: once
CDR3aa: CAISPGGTEAFF

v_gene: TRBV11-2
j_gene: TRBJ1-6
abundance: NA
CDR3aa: CASSLEAGWRGYNSPLHF

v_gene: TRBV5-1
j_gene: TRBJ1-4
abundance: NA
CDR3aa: CASSTQGIGEKLFF

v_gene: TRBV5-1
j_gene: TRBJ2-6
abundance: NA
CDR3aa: CASSLDGANVLTF

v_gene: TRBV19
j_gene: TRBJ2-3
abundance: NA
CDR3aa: CASSLGASGDLGTDTQYF

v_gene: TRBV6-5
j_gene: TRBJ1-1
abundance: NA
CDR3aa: CASDGHLNTEAFF

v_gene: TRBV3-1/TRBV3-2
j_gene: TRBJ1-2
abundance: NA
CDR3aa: CASSLPAGGGYTF

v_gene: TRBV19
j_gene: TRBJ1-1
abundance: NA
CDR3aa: CASTTSRTEYTEAFF

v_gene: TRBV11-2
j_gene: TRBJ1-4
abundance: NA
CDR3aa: CASSLATSTTNEKLFF

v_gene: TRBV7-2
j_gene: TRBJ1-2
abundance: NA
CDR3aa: CASSSRQIFNYGYTF

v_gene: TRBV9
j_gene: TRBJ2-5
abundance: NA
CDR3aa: CASSVGGSLQETQYF

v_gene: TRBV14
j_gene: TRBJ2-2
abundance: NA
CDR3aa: CASSQGAGRWDTGELFF

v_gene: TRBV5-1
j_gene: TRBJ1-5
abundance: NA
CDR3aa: CASSLEGVEQPQHF

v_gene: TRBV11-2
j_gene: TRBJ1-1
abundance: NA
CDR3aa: CASSLGLIALEAFF

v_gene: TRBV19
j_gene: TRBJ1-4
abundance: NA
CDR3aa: CASSSAGTSEKLFF

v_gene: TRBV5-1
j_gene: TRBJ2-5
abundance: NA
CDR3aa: CASSSREQETQYF

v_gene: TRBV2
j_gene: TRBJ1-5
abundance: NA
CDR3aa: CASSVRVFQPQHF

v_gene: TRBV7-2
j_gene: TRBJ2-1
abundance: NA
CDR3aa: CASSLGQRRVLGEQFF

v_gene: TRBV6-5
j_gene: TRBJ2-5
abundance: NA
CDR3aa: CASSYSGPRMRETQYF

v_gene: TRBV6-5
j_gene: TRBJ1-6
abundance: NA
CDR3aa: CASSYGQGNSPLHF

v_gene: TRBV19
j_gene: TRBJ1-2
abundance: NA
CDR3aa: CASRRTTGAANYGYTF

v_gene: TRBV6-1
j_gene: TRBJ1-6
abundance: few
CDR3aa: CASSEGTGISPLHF

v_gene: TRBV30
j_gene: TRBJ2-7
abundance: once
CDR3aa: CAWSVPETWGEQYF

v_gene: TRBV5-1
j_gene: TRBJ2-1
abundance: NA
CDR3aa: CASSFGGTNTYNEQFF

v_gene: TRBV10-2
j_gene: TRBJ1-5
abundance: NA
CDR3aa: CASSIGNQPQHF

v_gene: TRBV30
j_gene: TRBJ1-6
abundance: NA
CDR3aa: CAWSAASNSPLHF

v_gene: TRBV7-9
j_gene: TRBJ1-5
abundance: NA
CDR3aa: CASSLGWGSGNQPQHF

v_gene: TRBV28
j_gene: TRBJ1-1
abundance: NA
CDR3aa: CASSFAQGDDTEAFF

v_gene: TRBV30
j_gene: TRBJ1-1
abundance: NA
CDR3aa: CAWSESNTEAFF

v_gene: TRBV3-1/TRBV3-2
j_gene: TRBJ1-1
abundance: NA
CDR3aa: CASSQHSITEAFF

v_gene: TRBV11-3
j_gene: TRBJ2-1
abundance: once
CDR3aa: CASSPMGSYNEQFF

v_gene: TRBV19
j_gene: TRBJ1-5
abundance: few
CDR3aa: CASNREIVSNQPQHF

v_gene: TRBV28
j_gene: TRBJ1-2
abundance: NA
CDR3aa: CASSSGTADGYTF

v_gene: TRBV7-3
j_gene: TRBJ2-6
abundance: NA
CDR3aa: CASSPRLSGANVLTF

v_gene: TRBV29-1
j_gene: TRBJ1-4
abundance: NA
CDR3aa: CSGTTGGNEKLFF

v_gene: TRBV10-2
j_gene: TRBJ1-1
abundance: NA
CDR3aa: CASSRGDTEAFF

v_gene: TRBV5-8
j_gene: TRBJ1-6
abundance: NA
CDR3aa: CASSTRTTNSPLHF

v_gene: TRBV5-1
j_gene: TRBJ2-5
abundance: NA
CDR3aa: CASSLAGTKQETQYF

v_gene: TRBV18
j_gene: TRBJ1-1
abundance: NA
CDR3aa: CASSPAPGVENTEAFF

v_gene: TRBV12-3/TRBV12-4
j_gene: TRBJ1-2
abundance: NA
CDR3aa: CASSLQTGDGYTF

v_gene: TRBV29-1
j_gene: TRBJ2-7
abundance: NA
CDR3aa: CSVLDRLSSYEQYF

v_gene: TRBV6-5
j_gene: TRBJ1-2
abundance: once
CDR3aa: CASSPRVAGTYGYTF

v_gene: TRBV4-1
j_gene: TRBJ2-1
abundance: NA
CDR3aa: CASSQVASGDYNEQFF

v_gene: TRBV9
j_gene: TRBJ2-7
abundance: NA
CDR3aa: CASSPIPRGSYEQYF

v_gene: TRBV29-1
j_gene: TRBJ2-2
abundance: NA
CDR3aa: CSVIWTESTGELFF